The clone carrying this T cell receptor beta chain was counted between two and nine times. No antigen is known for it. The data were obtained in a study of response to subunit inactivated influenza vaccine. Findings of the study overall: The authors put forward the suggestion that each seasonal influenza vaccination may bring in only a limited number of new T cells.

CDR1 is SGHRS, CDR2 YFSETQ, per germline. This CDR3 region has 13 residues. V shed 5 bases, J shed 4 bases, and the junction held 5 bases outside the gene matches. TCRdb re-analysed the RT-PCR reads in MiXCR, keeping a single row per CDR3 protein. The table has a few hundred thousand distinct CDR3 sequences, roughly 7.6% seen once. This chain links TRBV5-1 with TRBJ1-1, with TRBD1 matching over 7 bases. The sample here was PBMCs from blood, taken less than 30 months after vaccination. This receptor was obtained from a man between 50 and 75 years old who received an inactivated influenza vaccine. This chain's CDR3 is CASRAGGGTEAFF. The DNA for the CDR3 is TGCGCCAGCAGGGCAGGGGGAGGCACTGAAGCTTTCTTT.